The 27 T cell receptor beta chains presented below share a single source sample, sequenced in a study. MiXCR, run by TCRdb on the RT-PCR reads, gives a single entry per CDR3 protein. The table has about 6,500 distinct CDR3 sequences, roughly nine tenths seen once. Input material: memory CD4+ T cells from blood. The receptor set was obtained from a female donor in good health, serving as a healthy control.

With respect to this clonotype: This beta chain is an unintended read in a library built for alpha chains; its size means little. The V and J genes are TRBV6-2 or TRBV6-3 and TRBJ2-7; maybe TRBD1 (6 bases). This CDR3 has 15 residues. The germline gives CDR1 MNHEY, CDR2 SVGEGT. The germline V and J ends were trimmed by 5 bases and 0 bases, with 14 bases remaining between them. The CDR3 DNA is TGTGCCAGCAGTCCCCCCGGGACACACTCCTACGAGCAGTACTTC. This gives the protein CASSPPGTHSYEQYF.

A single count supports this clonotype. This beta chain represents an off-target read in a library built for alpha chains; its size is of limited meaning. The gene calls are TRBV20-1 and TRBJ2-1, with 10 bases aligning to TRBD2. CDR1 is DFQATT and CDR2 is SNEGSKA in the germline V gene (reference sequence). V dropped 5 bases and J dropped 9; count of bases not matched to a gene: 10. The CDR3 consists of 14 residues. The CDR3 is CSACRLAGDLEQFF. The CDR3 DNA reads as TGCAGTGCTTGCCGGCTAGCGGGAGACCTTGAGCAGTTCTTC.

As for this clonotype: Little can be read into the size of this beta chain, an off-target read in a library designed for alpha chains. The J gene is TRBJ1-1, the V gene TRBV5-5; no definite D call. V lost 0 bases, J lost 4 bases, and 13 bases lay in between. The CDR3 covers 15 residues. Per germline, CDR1 SGHKS and CDR2 YYEKEE (reference sequence). The CDR3 DNA follows: TGTGCCAGCAGCTTGGCCAAAGGGTTTACCACTGAAGCTTTCTTT. Its protein product is CASSLAKGFTTEAFF.

Details on this clonotype: This beta chain slipped into a library made for alpha chains as a stray read, so its size is not meaningful. J is TRBJ2-3 and V is TRBV4-1, with D hard to call. The CDR3 extends over 13 amino acids. Germline V gene lookup returns CDR1 MGHRA and CDR2 YSYEKL. Trimming took 0 bases from V and 5 from J, leaving 6 bases between them. The CDR3 DNA is TGCGCCAGCAGCCAAGATCAGAGAGATACGCAGTATTTT. It codes for CASSQDQRDTQYF.

The count of this clonotype is one. Since the library was made to target alpha chains, this beta chain is a stray read and its abundance is not meaningful. Here the CDR3 reads CSARARANNEQFF. The CDR3 nucleotides read TGCAGTGCTAGAGCTAGAGCTAACAATGAGCAGTTCTTC. This chain connects TRBV20-1 to TRBJ2-1; D is uncertain. The germline V gene encodes CDR1 DFQATT and CDR2 SNEGSKA (reference sequence). Trimming pared 1 base from V and 5 bases from J, leaving 9 bases between. There are 13 residues in the CDR3.

About this clonotype itself: This beta chain came through as a stray read in a library set up for alpha chains, and its size says little. The chain combines TRBV20-1 with TRBJ2-1; 10 positions agree with TRBD2. The CDR3 runs to 14 residues. Per the germline V gene, CDR1 is DFQATT and CDR2 is SNEGSKA (reference sequence). Trimming removed 6 bases from V and 4 bases from J; junction bases left unmatched: 6. The CDR3 nucleotides read TGCAGTGCCAAGAGGGGACTAGCGTACAATGAGCAGTTCTTC. Its translation is CSAKRGLAYNEQFF.

About this clonotype itself: Being off target in a library aimed at alpha chains, this beta chain has a size of little meaning. V and J are TRBV10-3 and TRBJ2-2; D is ambiguous. Germline V gives CDR1 ENHRY, CDR2 SYGVKD. V lost 7 bases to trimming and J lost 4 bases, with 10 bases between them. CDR3 length: 13 amino acids. In DNA form, the CDR3 reads TGTGCCATCATGCTGAGAGGCACCGGGGAGCTGTTTTTT. Protein product: CAIMLRGTGELFF.

A note on this clonotype: This beta chain lies outside the target of a library built for alpha chains; its clone size means little. This chain joins TRBV6-2 or TRBV6-3 and TRBJ2-5; D unclear. CDR1 and CDR2 (germline): MNHEY, SVGEGT. V was trimmed by 6 bases and J by 6 bases, leaving 11 bases between them. This CDR3 region has 12 residues. Here the CDR3 DNA reads TGTGCCAGCAGCCAGACCGTACAGACCCAGTACTTC. This sequence encodes CASSQTVQTQYF.

As concerns this clonotype: This beta chain lies outside the target of a library built for alpha chains; its clone size means little. This chain joins TRBV7-9 and TRBJ1-2; 7 bases are a match to TRBD1. The CDR3 is made up of 13 amino acids. Unmatched junction bases numbered 0, after V lost 1 base and J lost 4 bases. From germline, CDR1 is SEHNR and CDR2 FQNEAQ (reference sequence). Here the CDR3 reads CASSLGQGYGYTF. The CDR3 coding sequence is TGTGCCAGCAGCTTAGGACAGGGCTATGGCTACACCTTC. The entire variable domain, with the rest obtained from reference TRBV7-9 and TRBJ1-2, is as follows: DTGVSQNPRHKITKRGQNVTFRCDPISEHNRLYWYRQTLGQGPEFLTYFQNEAQLEKSRLLSDRFSAERPKGSFSTLEIQRTEQGDSAMYLCASSLGQGYGYTFGSGTRLTVV.

This clonotype was recorded once. A library made for alpha chains picked up this beta chain off target, so its size means little. This sequence joins TRBV7-8 and TRBJ1-2, with 7 bases lining up with TRBD1. Trimming at V came to 5 bases and at J to 4 bases, leaving 4 bases not matched to a gene. The CDR3 is 13 residues long. The germline V gene has CDR1 SGHVS and CDR2 FQNEAQ. CDR3 loop: CASSPRQGYGYTF. In nucleotides, the CDR3 is TGTGCCAGCAGCCCTCGACAGGGCTATGGCTACACCTTC.

As to this clonotype: The library was designed around alpha chains, so this beta chain is a stray read whose abundance carries little weight. CDR3 DNA: TGTGCCAGCAGCTTAGGCAGCACAGATACGCAGTATTTT. It yields the protein CASSLGSTDTQYF. The chain recombines TRBV7-3 with TRBJ2-3; D unresolved. There are 13 residues in the CDR3. The V gene's germline CDR1 is SGHTA and CDR2 FQGTGA. V was clipped by 2 bases and J by 0 bases, with 3 bases between them.

A remark on this clonotype: With the library built for alpha chains, this beta chain is off target and its frequency is not meaningful. This chain joins TRBV5-1 and TRBJ2-7; 9 bases map to TRBD2. The CDR3 is made up of 15 amino acids. The germline V gene encodes CDR1 SGHRS and CDR2 YFSETQ. Losses at the gene ends were 4 bases for V and 0 bases for J; bases not matched to a gene: 5. CDR3 sequence reads: CASSVSGGRSYEQYF. The CDR3 coding sequence is TGCGCCAGCAGCGTAAGCGGGGGGCGCTCCTACGAGCAGTACTTC. The full variable domain, with the rest looked up from reference TRBV5-1 and TRBJ2-7, is KAGVTQTPRYLIKTRGQQVTLSCSPISGHRSVSWYQQTPGQGLQFLFEYFSETQRNKGNFPGRFSGRQFSNSRSEMNVSTLELGDSALYLCASSVSGGRSYEQYFGPGTRLTVT.

Note on this clonotype: A library prepared for alpha chains yielded this beta chain as an off-target read; its size is of little meaning. J is TRBJ2-1 and V is TRBV20-1, with 12 bases fitting TRBD2. The length of the CDR3 is 16 residues. Germline CDR1 DFQATT, CDR2 SNEGSKA (reference sequence). With 0 bases clipped from V and 4 bases from J, the junction kept 4 bases outside the gene matches. CDR3 sequence reads: CSARDRTSGKYNEQFF. The CDR3 nucleotides are TGCAGTGCTAGAGACCGGACTAGCGGGAAGTACAATGAGCAGTTCTTC.

Of note for this clonotype: The library was prepared for alpha chains; this beta chain is a stray read, so its frequency means little. V is TRBV7-8 and J is TRBJ2-3; D is undetermined. Germline V gives CDR1 SGHVS, CDR2 FQNEAQ. V was pared by 1 base and J by 1 base, with 6 bases between. The CDR3 totals 14 residues. The CDR3 loop is CASSLDPGTDTQYF. CDR3 in DNA: TGTGCCAGCAGCTTAGACCCGGGCACAGATACGCAGTATTTT.

Comments on this clonotype: The library was designed around alpha chains, so this beta chain is a stray read whose abundance carries little weight. The rearrangement joins TRBV6-1 to TRBJ2-7, with 9 bases that match TRBD2. CDR1 MNHNS and CDR2 SASEGT come from the germline V gene. Losses at the gene ends were 6 bases for V and 4 bases for J; bases not matched to a gene: 7. The CDR3 is 14 amino acids. This CDR3 is CASRMAGGGYEQYF. CDR3 nucleotide sequence: TGTGCCAGCAGAATGGCGGGAGGGGGTTACGAGCAGTACTTC.

As to this clonotype: The library was built for alpha chains, so this beta chain is an off-target read and its size means little. J is TRBJ1-5 and V is TRBV7-8, with TRBD1 matching 7 bases. The CDR3 loop spans 15 amino acids. V lost 5 bases, J lost 7 bases, and 11 bases stayed unmatched. Germline assignment: CDR1 SGHVS and CDR2 FQNEAQ. CDR3 DNA sequence: TGTGCCAGCAGCCGAGACTCAGGGGGAGGCCAGCCCCAGCATTTT. Protein: CASSRDSGGGQPQHF. The full variable domain, with the rest looked up from reference TRBV7-8 and TRBJ1-5, is GAGVSQSPRYKVAKRGQDVALRCDPISGHVSLFWYQQALGQGPEFLTYFQNEAQLDKSGLPSDRFFAERPEGSVSTLKIQRTQQEDSAVYLCASSRDSGGGQPQHFGDGTRLSIL.

With regard to this clonotype: This beta chain is an off-target read within a library intended for alpha chains, so its frequency means little. The chain links TRBV4-2 to TRBJ2-2; D is possibly TRBD2 (6 bases). The CDR3 runs 15 residues. The V gene's germline CDR1 is LGHNA and CDR2 YNFKEQ. Trimming took 1 base from V and 9 from J, leaving 15 bases between them. The CDR3: CASSQGASEGRELFF. The DNA for the CDR3 is TGTGCCAGCAGCCAAGGTGCTAGCGAGGGCCGGGAGCTGTTTTTT.

With regard to this clonotype: The library was built for alpha chains, so this beta chain is an off-target read and its size means little. This chain connects TRBV12-3 or TRBV12-4 to TRBJ2-5, with TRBD2 identical over 12 bases. This CDR3 spans 15 amino acids. With V trimmed by 3 bases and J by 5 bases, 4 bases remained unmatched. CDR3 in amino acids: CASSFRTSGMETQYF. The DNA for the CDR3 is TGTGCCAGCAGTTTCCGGACTAGCGGGATGGAGACCCAGTACTTC.

On this clonotype: Because the library targeted alpha chains, this beta chain is an off-target read whose size means little. V usage is TRBV7-9 and J usage is TRBJ1-2; D is unresolved. The CDR3 is made up of 13 amino acids. Looked up from germline, CDR1 is SEHNR and CDR2 is FQNEAQ (reference sequence). The V end lost 2 bases, the J end lost 5 bases, and 9 bases lay between the germline ends. The CDR3 protein is CASSLLEGYGYTF. CDR3 sequence (DNA): TGTGCCAGCAGCTTACTTGAAGGGTATGGCTACACCTTC.

Remarks on this clonotype: For a library built for alpha chains, this beta chain is a stray read; little rests on its size. This chain uses TRBV7-2 with TRBJ1-4; no reliable D call. Looked up from germline, CDR1 is SGHTA and CDR2 is FQGNSA. The CDR3 is made up of 13 amino acids. The V gene lost 6 bases and the J gene lost 8 bases, with 13 bases spanning the gap. CDR3 in DNA: TGTGCCAGCAGTCAACGACTAGGGGAAAAACTGTTTTTT. Translated: CASSQRLGEKLFF. Based on the CDR3 plus reference TRBV7-2 and TRBJ1-4, the full variable domain is GAGVSQSPSNKVTEKGKDVELRCDPISGHTALYWYRQSLGQGLEFLIYFQGNSAPDKSGLPSDRFSAERTGGSVSTLTIQRTQQEDSAVYLCASSQRLGEKLFFGSGTQLSVL.

Concerning this clonotype: Found in a library prepared for alpha chains, this beta chain is an off-target read, and its abundance has little meaning. The CDR3 here is CAISENRGTEAFF. The DNA for the CDR3 is TGTGCCATCAGTGAAAATCGGGGCACTGAAGCTTTCTTT. This sequence joins TRBV10-3 and TRBJ1-1; D unresolved. The germline CDR1 and CDR2 sequences are ENHRY and SYGVKD. This CDR3 spans 13 amino acids. V lost 3 bases and J 4 bases, leaving 9 bases between the germline ends.

For this clonotype: Within a library made for alpha chains, this beta chain is off target, and its count is uninformative. The gene calls are TRBV20-1 and TRBJ2-7, with TRBD2 matching over 7 bases. The CDR3 contains 14 residues. The germline gives CDR1 DFQATT, CDR2 SNEGSKA (reference sequence). Losses at the gene ends were 8 bases for V and 2 bases for J; bases not matched to a gene: 12. CDR3 DNA sequence: TGCAGTTCCCCCGCGCTAGCGGATACCTACGAGCAGTACTTC. It is translated as CSSPALADTYEQYF.

Note on this clonotype: This beta chain is off target for a library built for alpha chains, so its abundance means little. The chain is built from TRBV7-2 and TRBJ2-7; D not resolved. The CDR3 spans 11 residues. Trimming removed 0 bases at V and 7 bases at J, with 4 bases between. Germline assignment: CDR1 SGHTA and CDR2 FQGNSA. The CDR3 sequence: CASSLAGEQYF. CDR3 bases: TGTGCCAGCAGCTTAGCGGGTGAGCAGTACTTC.

About this clonotype: As an off-target read in a library built for alpha chains, this beta chain has a frequency of little significance. The rearrangement uses TRBV7-2 and TRBJ1-2; no definite D call. CDR1 and CDR2 (germline): SGHTA, FQGNSA. V lost 5 bases and J 8 bases, leaving 15 bases between the germline ends. This CDR3 region has 13 residues. The DNA of the CDR3 is TGTGCCAGCAGCCGAGACCCGAAAGAGGGCTACACCTTC. As protein: CASSRDPKEGYTF. Filled out from reference TRBV7-2 and TRBJ1-2, the complete variable domain reads GAGVSQSPSNKVTEKGKDVELRCDPISGHTALYWYRQSLGQGLEFLIYFQGNSAPDKSGLPSDRFSAERTGGSVSTLTIQRTQQEDSAVYLCASSRDPKEGYTFGSGTRLTVV.

This clonotype has a single count. This beta chain appears as a stray read in a library generated for alpha chains; its size is not informative. The chain links TRBV2 to TRBJ2-3; 12 bases agree with TRBD2. The V gene end was trimmed by 1 base and the J gene end by 1 base; junction bases not matched to a gene: 6. Germline-derived CDR1 and CDR2 are SNHLY and FYNNEI. This CDR3 has 18 amino acids. The DNA for the CDR3 is TGTGCCAGCAGTGAAGGACTAGCGGGAGCCCGGGGCACAGATACGCAGTATTTT. This gives the protein CASSEGLAGARGTDTQYF.

Turning to this clonotype: As an off-target read in a library built for alpha chains, this beta chain has a frequency of little significance. The rearrangement uses TRBV6-1 and TRBJ1-2; D remains ambiguous. Trimming cost V 5 bases and J 1 base, with 8 bases left between them. The CDR3 consists of 13 residues. Germline CDR1 reads MNHNS; CDR2 reads SASEGT. The CDR3: CASSYQVNYGYTF. DNA for the CDR3: TGTGCCAGCAGTTACCAGGTTAACTATGGCTACACCTTC.

Concerning this clonotype: This beta chain slipped into a library made for alpha chains as a stray read, so its size is not meaningful. This chain uses TRBV4-2 with TRBJ1-2, with D maybe TRBD1 (6 bases). The V end was cut by 1 base, the J end by 5 bases, with 14 bases between. The CDR3 runs 15 residues. Germline values: CDR1 LGHNA, CDR2 YNFKEQ. The CDR3: CASSQAGQGRYGYTF. CDR3 bases: TGTGCCAGCAGCCAAGCTGGCCAGGGGAGATATGGCTACACCTTC.